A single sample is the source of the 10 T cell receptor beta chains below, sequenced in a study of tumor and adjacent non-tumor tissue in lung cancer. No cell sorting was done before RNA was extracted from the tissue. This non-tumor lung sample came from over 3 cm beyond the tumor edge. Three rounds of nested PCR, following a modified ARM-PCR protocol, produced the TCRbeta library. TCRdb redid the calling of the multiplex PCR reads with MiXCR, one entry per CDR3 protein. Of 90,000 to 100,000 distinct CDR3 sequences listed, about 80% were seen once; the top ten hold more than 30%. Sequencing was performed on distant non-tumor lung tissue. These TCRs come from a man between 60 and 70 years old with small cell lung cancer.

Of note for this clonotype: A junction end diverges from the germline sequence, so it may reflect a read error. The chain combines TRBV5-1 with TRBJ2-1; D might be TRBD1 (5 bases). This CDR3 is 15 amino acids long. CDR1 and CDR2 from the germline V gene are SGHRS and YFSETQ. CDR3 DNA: TGCGCAAGCAGCGAGGAAACAGGAACATACAAAGAGCAGTTCTTC. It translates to CASSEETGTYKEQFF.

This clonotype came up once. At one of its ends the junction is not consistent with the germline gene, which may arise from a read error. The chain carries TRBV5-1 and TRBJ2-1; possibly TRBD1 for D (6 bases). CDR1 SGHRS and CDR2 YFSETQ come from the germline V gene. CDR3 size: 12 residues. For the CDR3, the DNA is TGCGCCAGCAGCTCAGGACCAGGGGAGCAGTCCTTC. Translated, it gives CASSSGPGEQSF.

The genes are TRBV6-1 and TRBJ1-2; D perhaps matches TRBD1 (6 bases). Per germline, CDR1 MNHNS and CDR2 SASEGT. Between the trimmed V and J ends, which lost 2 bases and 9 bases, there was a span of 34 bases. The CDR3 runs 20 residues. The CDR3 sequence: CASSELVGRLPTTRTVCYTF. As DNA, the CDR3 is TGTGCCAGCAGTGAACTCGTGGGGCGGCTACCGACTACCCGGACAGTATGCTACACCTTC.

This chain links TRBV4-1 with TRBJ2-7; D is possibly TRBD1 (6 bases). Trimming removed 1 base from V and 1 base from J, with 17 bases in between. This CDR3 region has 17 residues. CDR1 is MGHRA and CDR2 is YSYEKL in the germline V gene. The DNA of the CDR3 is TGCGCCAGCAGCCAAGTGAGAGGGACAAGGGATTCCTACGAGCAGTACTTC. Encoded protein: CASSQVRGTRDSYEQYF.

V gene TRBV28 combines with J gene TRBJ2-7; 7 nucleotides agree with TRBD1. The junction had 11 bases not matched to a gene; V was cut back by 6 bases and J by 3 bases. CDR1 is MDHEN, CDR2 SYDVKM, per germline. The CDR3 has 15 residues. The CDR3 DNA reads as TGTGCCAGCAGCCGACCCCGGGACAGATTCTACGAGCAGTACTTC. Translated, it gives CASSRPRDRFYEQYF.

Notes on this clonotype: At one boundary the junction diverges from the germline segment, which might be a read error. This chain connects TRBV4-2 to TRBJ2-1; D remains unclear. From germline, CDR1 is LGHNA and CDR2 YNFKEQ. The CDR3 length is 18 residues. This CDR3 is CAISQDEQWNSSYNEQFF. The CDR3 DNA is TGTGCCATCAGCCAAGATGAGCAGTGGAACTCCTCCTACAATGAGCAGTTCTTC.

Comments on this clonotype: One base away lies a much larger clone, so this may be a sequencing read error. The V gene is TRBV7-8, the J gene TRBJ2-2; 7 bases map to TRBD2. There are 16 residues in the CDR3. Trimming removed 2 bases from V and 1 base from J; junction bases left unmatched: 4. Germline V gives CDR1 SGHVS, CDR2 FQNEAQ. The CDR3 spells CASSLNPGGNTGELFF. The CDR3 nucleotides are TGTGCCAGCAGCTTAAACCCGGGAGGGAACACCGGGGAGCTGTTTTTT.

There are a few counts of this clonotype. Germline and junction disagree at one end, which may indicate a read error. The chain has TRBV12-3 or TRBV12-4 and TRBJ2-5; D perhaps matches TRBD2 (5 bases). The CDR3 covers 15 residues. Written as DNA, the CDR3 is TGCGCCAGTAGTCCCTATAGCCGGGGACAAGAGACCCAGTACTTC. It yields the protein CASSPYSRGQETQYF.

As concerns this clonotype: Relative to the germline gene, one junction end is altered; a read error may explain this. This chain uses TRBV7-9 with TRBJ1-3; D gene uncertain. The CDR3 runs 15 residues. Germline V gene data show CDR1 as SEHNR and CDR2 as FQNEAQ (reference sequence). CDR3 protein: CVSKKEGGSGNTIYF. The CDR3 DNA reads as TGTGTCAGCAAAAAGGAGGGAGGCTCTGGGAACACCATATATTTT.

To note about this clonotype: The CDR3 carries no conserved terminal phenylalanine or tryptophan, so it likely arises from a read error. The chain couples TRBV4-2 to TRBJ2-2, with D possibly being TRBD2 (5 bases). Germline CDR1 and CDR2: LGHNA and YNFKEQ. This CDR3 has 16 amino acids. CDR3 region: CSSSRDLRANTWELFY. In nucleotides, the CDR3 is TGTTCCAGCAGCCGAGATCTGAGGGCCAACACCTGGGAGCTGTTTTAT.